The 5 T cell receptor beta chains below were found in one sample sequenced in a study of read filtering for tumor transcriptome and immune sequencing. The library was built from 400 ng RNA with molecular barcoded adaptors for alpha/delta and beta/gamma chains. MiXCR, applied by TCRdb to the reads, yields one record per CDR3 protein. The table includes 40,000 to 55,000 distinct CDR3 sequences, roughly 18% detected once. The specimen was a population of CD138-negative cells sorted from bone marrow. The receptors stem from a donor at least 40 years old with multiple myeloma.

Concerning this clonotype itself: Since a much larger clone is just one base distant, this may be a read error. The chain uses TRBV28 and TRBJ1-1, with D perhaps TRBD1 (5 bases). The CDR3 is made up of 13 amino acids. Trimming shortened V by 11 bases and J by 1 base, and 14 bases separated the two germline ends. Germline V gene data show CDR1 as MDHEN and CDR2 as SYDVKM. The CDR3 here is CAGRGTTNTEAFF. The CDR3 DNA is TGTGCCGGCCGAGGGACGACGAACACTGAAGCTTTCTTT.

This clonotype has a handful of counts. A much larger clone sits a single nucleotide away, making a read error possible. V gene TRBV29-1 combines with J gene TRBJ2-3, with 10 bases identical to TRBD1. The CDR3 length is 13 residues. In germline, CDR1 is SQVTM, CDR2 ANQGSEA. V shed 7 bases and J 6 bases; nucleotides not matched to a gene: 7. The CDR3: CSARTGGCDTQYF. As DNA, the CDR3 is TGCAGCGCTCGGACAGGGGGGTGTGATACGCAGTATTTT.

In its sample, this clonotype was seen many times. This chain links TRBV19 with TRBJ2-1; D uncertain. Trimming removed 3 bases from V and 2 bases from J, with 2 bases in between. This CDR3 is 12 amino acids long. Germline V gives CDR1 LNHDA, CDR2 SQIVND (reference sequence). The CDR3 bases are TGTGCCAGTAGTATCACCTACAATGAGCAGTTCTTC. Amino acids: CASSITYNEQFF.

This chain joins TRBV19 and TRBJ2-3; weak D call: TRBD2 (6 bases). The CDR3 is 14 residues long. Germline loops: CDR1 LNHDA, CDR2 SQIVND (reference sequence). Between the trimmed V and J ends, which lost 6 bases and 6 bases, there was a span of 16 bases. Written as DNA, the CDR3 is TGTGCCAGTAGCCCCGGGACTTGGTCCGATACGCAGTATTTT. Encoded protein: CASSPGTWSDTQYF.

This clonotype counts as medium-sized. The germline gene is not matched at one end of the junction; a read error may be the cause. This chain joins TRBV4-1 and TRBJ2-1; TRBD1 agrees at 11 bases. This CDR3 has 16 amino acids. CDR1 and CDR2 (germline): MGHRA, YSYEKL. CDR3 in amino acids: CASSQDRGPPRNEQFF. In DNA, the CDR3 is TGTGCCAGCAGCCAGGACAGGGGGCCTCCTAGGAATGAGCAGTTCTTC.